The clone carrying this T cell receptor (beta chain) was recorded only once. These data come from a study of shared clonotypes between healthy human individuals. CDR1 and CDR2 from the germline V gene are GTSNPN and SVGIG (reference sequence). V lost 0 bases and J 9 bases, leaving 15 bases between the germline ends. The CDR3 is 15 residues long. Here immunoSEQ multiplex PCR was the method, and the copy in TCRdb shows in-frame clones only, minus some. Here the sample spans roughly 1 million clones, about 70% being singletons. The sequenced sample consisted of memory CD4+ T cells sorted from blood. Noted subset: CD45RA-negative fraction. The TCR originated in a man younger than 30 in good health. V is TRBV30 and J is TRBJ1-6, with TRBD1 as a possible D gene (6 bases). The CDR3 nucleotides are TGTGCCTGGAGTGTACTGGTGACAGGACGTTCACCCCTCCACTTT. Translated: CAWSVLVTGRSPLHF. Complete variable domain (other parts from reference TRBV30 and TRBJ1-6): SQTIHQWPATLVQPVGSPLSLECTVEGTSNPNLYWYRQAAGRGLQLLFYSVGIGQISSEVPQNLSASRPQDRQFILSSKKLLLSDSGFYLCAWSVLVTGRSPLHFGNGTRLTVT.